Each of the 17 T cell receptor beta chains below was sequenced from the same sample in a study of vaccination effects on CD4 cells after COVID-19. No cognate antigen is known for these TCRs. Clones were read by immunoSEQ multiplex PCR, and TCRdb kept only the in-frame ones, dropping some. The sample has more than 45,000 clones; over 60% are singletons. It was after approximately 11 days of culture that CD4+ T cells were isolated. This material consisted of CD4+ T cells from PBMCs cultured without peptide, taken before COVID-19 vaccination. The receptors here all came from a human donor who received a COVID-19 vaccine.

Written as DNA, the CDR3 is TGTGCCAGCAGTTACGTTGCGGCGAGCAATCAGCCCCAGCATTTT. This codes for CASSYVAASNQPQHF. V gene TRBV6-5 combines with J gene TRBJ1-5; D is uncertain. In germline, CDR1 is MNHEY, CDR2 SVGAGI. The CDR3 consists of 15 residues. The V end lost 2 bases, the J end lost 1 base, and 9 bases lay between the germline ends.

CDR3 sequence (DNA): TGCAGTGCCGGTCTCCAAGATACGCAGTATTTT. This sequence encodes CSAGLQDTQYF. This chain joins TRBV20-1 and TRBJ2-3; D remains ambiguous. Germline values: CDR1 DFQATT, CDR2 SNEGSKA (reference sequence). Trimming took off 6 bases at V and 5 bases at J, with 9 bases between the two ends. The CDR3 covers 11 residues.

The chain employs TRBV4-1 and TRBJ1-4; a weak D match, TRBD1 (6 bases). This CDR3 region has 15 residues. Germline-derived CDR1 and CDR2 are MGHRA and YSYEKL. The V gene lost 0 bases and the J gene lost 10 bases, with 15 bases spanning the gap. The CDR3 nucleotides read TGCGCCAGCAGCCAAGATCGGTCAGGGGAGGGAAAACTGTTTTTT. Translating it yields CASSQDRSGEGKLFF.

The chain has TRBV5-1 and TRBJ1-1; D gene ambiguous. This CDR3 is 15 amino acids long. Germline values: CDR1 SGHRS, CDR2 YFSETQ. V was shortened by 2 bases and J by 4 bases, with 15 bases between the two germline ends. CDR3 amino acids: CASSFYHLGSTEAFF. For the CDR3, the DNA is TGCGCCAGCAGCTTTTATCACCTGGGGAGCACTGAAGCTTTCTTT.

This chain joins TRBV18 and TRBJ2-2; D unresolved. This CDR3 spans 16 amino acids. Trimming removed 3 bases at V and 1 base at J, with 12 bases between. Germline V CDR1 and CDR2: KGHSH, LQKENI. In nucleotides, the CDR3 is TGTGCCAGCTCACCCACTAACCCCATGAACACCGGGGAGCTGTTTTTT. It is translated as CASSPTNPMNTGELFF.

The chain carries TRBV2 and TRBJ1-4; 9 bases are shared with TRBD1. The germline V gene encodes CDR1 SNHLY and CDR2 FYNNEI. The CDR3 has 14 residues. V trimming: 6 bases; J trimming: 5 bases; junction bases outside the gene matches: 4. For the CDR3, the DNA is TGTGCCAGCAGCGGCGGGACAGGGAATGAAAAACTGTTTTTT. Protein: CASSGGTGNEKLFF. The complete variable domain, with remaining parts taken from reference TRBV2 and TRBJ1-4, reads EPEVTQTPSHQVTQMGQEVILRCVPISNHLYFYWYRQILGQKVEFLVSFYNNEISEKSEIFDDQFSVERPDGSNFTLKIRSTKLEDSAMYFCASSGGTGNEKLFFGSGTQLSVL.

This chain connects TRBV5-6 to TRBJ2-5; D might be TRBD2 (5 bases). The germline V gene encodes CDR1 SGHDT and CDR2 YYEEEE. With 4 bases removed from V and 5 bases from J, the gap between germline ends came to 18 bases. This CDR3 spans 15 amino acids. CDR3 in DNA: TGTGCCAGCAGCCTGCTGGCTAGCACATGGGAGACCCAGTACTTC. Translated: CASSLLASTWETQYF.

CDR3 sequence: CATSEPGQTLFSYEQYV. In nucleotides, the CDR3 is TGTGCCACCAGTGAACCGGGACAGACATTGTTTTCCTACGAGCAGTACGTC. The chain carries TRBV24-1 and TRBJ2-7, with 7 nucleotides matching TRBD1. Germline V CDR1 and CDR2: KGHDR, SFDVKD. This CDR3 has 17 residues. The junction had 12 bases not matched to a gene; V was cut back by 4 bases and J by 1 base.

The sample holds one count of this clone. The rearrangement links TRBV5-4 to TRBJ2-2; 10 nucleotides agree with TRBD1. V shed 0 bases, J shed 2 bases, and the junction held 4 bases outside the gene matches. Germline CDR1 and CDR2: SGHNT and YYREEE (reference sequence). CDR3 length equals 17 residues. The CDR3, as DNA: TGTGCCAGCAGCTTGGAGGGACAGGGGCCTAACACCGGGGAGCTGTTTTTT. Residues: CASSLEGQGPNTGELFF.

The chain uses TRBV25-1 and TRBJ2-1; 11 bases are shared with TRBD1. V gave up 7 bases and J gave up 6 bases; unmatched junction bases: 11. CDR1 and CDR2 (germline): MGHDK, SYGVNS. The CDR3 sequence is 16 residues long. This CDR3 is CASTPSPGQGVNEQFF. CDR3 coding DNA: TGTGCCAGCACGCCCTCCCCGGGACAGGGGGTCAATGAGCAGTTCTTC.

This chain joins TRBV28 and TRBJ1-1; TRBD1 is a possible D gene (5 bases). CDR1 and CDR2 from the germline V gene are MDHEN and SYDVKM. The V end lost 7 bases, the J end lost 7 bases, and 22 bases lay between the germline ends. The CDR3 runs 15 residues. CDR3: CASIASDGAPGEAFF. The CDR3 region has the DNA TGTGCCAGCATCGCGTCGGATGGGGCTCCGGGTGAAGCTTTCTTT. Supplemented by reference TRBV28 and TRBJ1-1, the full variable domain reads DVKVTQSSRYLVKRTGEKVFLECVQDMDHENMFWYRQDPGLGLRLIYFSYDVKMKEKGDIPEGYSVSREKKERFSLILESASTNQTSMYLCASIASDGAPGEAFFGQGTRLTVV.

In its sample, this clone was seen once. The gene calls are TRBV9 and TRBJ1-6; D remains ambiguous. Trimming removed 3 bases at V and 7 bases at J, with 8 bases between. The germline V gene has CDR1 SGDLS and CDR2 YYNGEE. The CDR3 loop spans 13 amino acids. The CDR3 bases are TGTGCCAGCAGCGGAGGACCCAATTCACCCCTCCACTTT. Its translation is CASSGGPNSPLHF.

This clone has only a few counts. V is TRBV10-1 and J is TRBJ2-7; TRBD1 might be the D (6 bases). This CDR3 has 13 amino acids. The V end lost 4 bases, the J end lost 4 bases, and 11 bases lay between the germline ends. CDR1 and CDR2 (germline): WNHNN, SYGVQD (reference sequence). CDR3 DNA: TGCGCCAGCAGTGGGGACACCTTTTACGAGCAGTACGTC. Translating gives CASSGDTFYEQYV.

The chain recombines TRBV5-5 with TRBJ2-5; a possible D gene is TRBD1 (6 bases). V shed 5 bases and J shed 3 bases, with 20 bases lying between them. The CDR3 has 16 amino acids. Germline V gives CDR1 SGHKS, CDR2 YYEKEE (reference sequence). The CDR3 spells CASRRNRVLRKETQYF. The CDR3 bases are TGTGCCAGCAGACGTAACAGGGTATTACGAAAAGAGACCCAGTACTTC.

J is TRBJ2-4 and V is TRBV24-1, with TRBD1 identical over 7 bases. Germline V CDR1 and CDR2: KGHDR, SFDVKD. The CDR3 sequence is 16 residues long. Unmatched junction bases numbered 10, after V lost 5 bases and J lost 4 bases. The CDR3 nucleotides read TGTGCCACCAGTGTACCTAGGGGGCGCGAGAAAAACATTCAGTACTTC. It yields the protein CATSVPRGREKNIQYF.

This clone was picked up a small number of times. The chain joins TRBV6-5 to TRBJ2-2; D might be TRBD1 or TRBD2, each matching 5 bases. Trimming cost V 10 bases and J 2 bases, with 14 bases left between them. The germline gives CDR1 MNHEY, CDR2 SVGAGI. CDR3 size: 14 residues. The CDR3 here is CATRWDGNTGELFF. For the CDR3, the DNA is TGTGCCACGAGATGGGACGGCAACACCGGGGAGCTGTTTTTT.

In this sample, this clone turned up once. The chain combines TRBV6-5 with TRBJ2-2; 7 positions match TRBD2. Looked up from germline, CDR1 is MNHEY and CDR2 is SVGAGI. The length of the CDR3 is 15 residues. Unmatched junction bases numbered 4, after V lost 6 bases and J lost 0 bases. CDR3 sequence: CASRRDYPNTGELFF. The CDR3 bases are TGTGCCAGCAGGCGGGACTACCCGAACACCGGGGAGCTGTTTTTT.